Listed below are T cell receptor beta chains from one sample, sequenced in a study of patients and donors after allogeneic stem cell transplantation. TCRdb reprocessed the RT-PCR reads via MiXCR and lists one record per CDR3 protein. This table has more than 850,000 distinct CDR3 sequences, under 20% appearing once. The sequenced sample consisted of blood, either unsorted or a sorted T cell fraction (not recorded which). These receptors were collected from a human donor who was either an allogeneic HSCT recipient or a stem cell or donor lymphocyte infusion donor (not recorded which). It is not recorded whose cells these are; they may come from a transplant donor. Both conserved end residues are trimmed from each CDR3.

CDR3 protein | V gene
ASSQELAGPNTGELF | TRBV4-1
ASSIEAGGYNEQF | TRBV19
ASSLAQGSDSPLH | TRBV7-7
ASSLEAGLGYEQY | TRBV12-3/TRBV12-4
ASEGGSWADTQY | TRBV2
ASSLGTLRQGDEAF | TRBV5-6
ASSPTLNSNQPQH | TRBV5-1
ASSPRNPRWGGKLF | TRBV3-1
ASSPPRKQVEEPQH | TRBV7-2
SAKPASETQY | TRBV20-1
ASSEHPSGQGANTDTQY | TRBV7-8
ASGPYPGTWTYEQY | TRBV5-6
ASSLSIYDRDYGYT | TRBV27
ASSPLNGNSE | TRBV7-2
ASSFFYEQY | TRBV28
ASKSGTSGLNEQF | TRBV12-3/TRBV12-4
ASNSPLMAGYYGYT | TRBV5-4
ASTNPGLSTDTQY | TRBV7-9
ASNRGISNQPQH | TRBV27
ASRPSGQGREKLF | TRBV5-5
ASSADRATDTQY | TRBV9
ASSPVVGDQETQY | TRBV7-9
ASSFPTQGNTEAF | TRBV12-3/TRBV12-4
SARDRRTSAPYEQY | TRBV20-1
ASSSDETYEQY | TRBV12-3/TRBV12-4
ASSLPRGPLYEQY | TRBV5-5
ASSPPGQGASEQY | TRBV13
ASSSHSRGGNEQF | TRBV12-3/TRBV12-4
ASSQWGRGTDTQY | TRBV3-1
ASSYRGGGLAKNIQY | TRBV7-2
ASRASGGRSREQY | TRBV28
ASSRQGKAF | TRBV2
AWSGPNEQF | TRBV30
ASSLGQGHKLQETQY | TRBV5-1
ASSPRGLGPGNTIY | TRBV7-9
ASSLTTDNEQF | TRBV7-3
SARERRDLTYGYT | TRBV20-1
ASSLGQHELF | TRBV7-2
ASSYGVRGVYTEAF | TRBV6-2/TRBV6-3
ASAIGGPISSYEQY | TRBV6-1